One and the same sample provided the 29 T cell receptor beta chains below, sequenced in a study of blood T cell repertoires in COVID-19. The protocol was immunoSEQ multiplex PCR, while the TCRdb copy is restricted to in-frame clones and leaves out a portion. The profile covers hundreds of thousands of clones, with about 87% appearing a single time and just under 9% taken by the ten largest. The source material was PBMCs or T cells enriched from blood (not recorded which). Every receptor here comes from a woman aged 18-30 years who had recovered from COVID-19.

The chain is built from TRBV7-6 and TRBJ2-1; D is perhaps TRBD1 (6 bases). CDR3 length equals 16 residues. V was clipped by 2 bases and J by 0 bases, with 11 bases between them. The germline V gene encodes CDR1 SGHVS and CDR2 FNYEAQ. CDR3 bases: TGTGCCAGCAGCTTAATCAGGGGAAGCTCCTACAATGAGCAGTTCTTC. Protein sequence: CASSLIRGSSYNEQFF.

The chain has TRBV5-4 and TRBJ1-1; 7 nucleotides agree with TRBD1. Germline assignment: CDR1 SGHNT and CDR2 YYREEE (reference sequence). CDR3 length: 14 residues. J lost 1 base, V lost 5 bases, and 5 bases had no gene match. The CDR3 protein is CASRLDRANTEAFF. CDR3 coding DNA: TGTGCCAGCAGGCTAGACAGGGCGAACACTGAAGCTTTCTTT.

The chain recombines TRBV7-9 with TRBJ2-3; 7 bases are shared with TRBD1. Germline CDR1 reads SEHNR; CDR2 reads FQNEAQ (reference sequence). This CDR3 is built from 15 residues. With 5 bases clipped from V and 1 base from J, the junction kept 6 bases outside the gene matches. The DNA for the CDR3 is TGTGCCAGCAGCCCGTCAGGGGGACGCACAGATACGCAGTATTTT. It translates to CASSPSGGRTDTQYF.

The rearrangement uses TRBV30 and TRBJ1-6; 10 nucleotides line up with TRBD1. The CDR3 consists of 13 residues. CDR1 and CDR2 (germline): GTSNPN, SVGIG (reference sequence). Trimming at V came to 5 bases and at J to 9 bases, leaving 4 bases not matched to a gene. The CDR3 nucleotides are TGTGCCTGGTCCGGGACAGGGGTTTCACCCCTCCACTTT. It yields the protein CAWSGTGVSPLHF. Complete variable domain (other parts from reference TRBV30 and TRBJ1-6): SQTIHQWPATLVQPVGSPLSLECTVEGTSNPNLYWYRQAAGRGLQLLFYSVGIGQISSEVPQNLSASRPQDRQFILSSKKLLLSDSGFYLCAWSGTGVSPLHFGNGTRLTVT.

This clone was counted a few times. The CDR3 bases are TGTGCCAGCAGCGGATCAGGGACTCCCTACGAGCAGTACTTC. It translates to CASSGSGTPYEQYF. The rearrangement uses TRBV11-3 and TRBJ2-7; possibly TRBD2 for D (6 bases). The CDR3 has 14 residues. The germline V gene encodes CDR1 SGHNT and CDR2 YENEEA. With 5 bases removed from V and 2 bases from J, the gap between germline ends came to 13 bases.

This sequence joins TRBV5-4 and TRBJ2-3; the D is unclear. The length of the CDR3 is 15 residues. Trimming stripped 4 bases from V and 2 bases from J, with 14 bases between. Germline lookup yields CDR1 SGHNT and CDR2 YYREEE (reference sequence). The CDR3 DNA reads as TGTGCCAGCAGCGTAGCCACAAGACCCACAGATACGCAGTATTTT. Protein product: CASSVATRPTDTQYF.

The chain uses TRBV7-2 and TRBJ1-5; weak D call: TRBD1 (5 bases). V dropped 5 bases and J dropped 4 bases, with 12 bases sitting between them. The germline CDR1 and CDR2 sequences are SGHTA and FQGNSA. CDR3 length: 14 amino acids. The CDR3 sequence is CASSTQGGNQPQHF. The CDR3 nucleotides are TGTGCCAGCAGCACTCAGGGAGGGAATCAGCCCCAGCATTTT.

CDR3 coding DNA: TGTGCCAGCAGCTTGGACAGGGGTCGCTCCTACGAGCAGTACTTC. This gives the protein CASSLDRGRSYEQYF. The chain employs TRBV5-8 and TRBJ2-7; 7 nucleotides line up with TRBD1. With 0 bases clipped from V and 0 bases from J, the junction kept 3 bases outside the gene matches. Germline CDR1 is SGHTS and CDR2 is YDEGEE. The CDR3 is 15 residues long. Complete variable domain (other parts from reference TRBV5-8 and TRBJ2-7): EAGVTQSPTHLIKTRGQQATLRCSPISGHTSVYWYQQALGLGLQFLLWYDEGEERNRGNFPPRFSGRQFPNYSSELNVNALELEDSALYLCASSLDRGRSYEQYFGPGTRLTVT.

The V and J genes are TRBV7-8 and TRBJ1-2; D is uncertain. The CDR3 runs to 13 residues. V was trimmed by 2 bases and J by 2 bases, leaving 6 bases between them. Germline lookup yields CDR1 SGHVS and CDR2 FQNEAQ. CDR3 amino acids: CASSLLPNYGYTF. The CDR3 coding sequence is TGTGCCAGCAGCTTACTTCCGAACTATGGCTACACCTTC.

This chain connects TRBV11-2 to TRBJ2-1; the match to TRBD2 covers 10 bases. Looked up from germline, CDR1 is SGHAT and CDR2 is FQNNGV. The CDR3 extends over 16 amino acids. The J segment lost 4 bases and the V segment lost 5 bases, leaving 8 bases of the junction unmatched. The CDR3 loop is CASSPGTSVLYNEQFF. Here the CDR3 DNA reads TGTGCCAGCAGCCCCGGGACTAGCGTCCTTTACAATGAGCAGTTCTTC.

This chain connects TRBV12-3 or TRBV12-4 to TRBJ1-1; D unresolved. The CDR3 totals 13 residues. V was pared by 10 bases and J by 6 bases, with 18 bases between. CDR3 in DNA: TGTGCCACCACGAATCCAGGCCCATCTGAAGCTTTCTTT. Translation gives CATTNPGPSEAFF.

The chain joins TRBV30 to TRBJ2-6, with D unresolved. Trimming stripped 0 bases from V and 2 bases from J, with 14 bases between. Germline CDR1 is GTSNPN and CDR2 is SVGIG (reference sequence). The CDR3 is 17 residues long. The CDR3, as DNA: TGTGCCTGGAGTGTATGGCGGTCCTCCGCTGGGGCCAACGTCCTGACTTTC. As protein: CAWSVWRSSAGANVLTF.

The chain has TRBV3-1 (or the pseudogene TRBV3-2) and TRBJ1-2; 9 bases align to TRBD1. J lost 1 base, V lost 3 bases, and 6 bases had no gene match. The CDR3 runs to 16 residues. CDR1 is LGHDT, CDR2 YNNKEL, per germline (reference sequence). CDR3 loop: CASSQEPGQGNYGYTF. CDR3 nucleotides: TGTGCCAGCAGCCAGGAGCCGGGACAGGGTAACTATGGCTACACCTTC.

J is TRBJ2-5 and V is TRBV18; TRBD2 agrees at 12 bases. V was pared by 0 bases and J by 2 bases, with 7 bases of the junction left unmatched. This CDR3 has 18 residues. The V gene's germline CDR1 is KGHSH and CDR2 LQKENI. The CDR3 DNA is TGTGCCAGCTCACCACCCGGCCTAGCGGGGGGGCTTCAAGAGACCCAGTACTTC. It encodes CASSPPGLAGGLQETQYF.

This clone has a single count. This rearrangement joins TRBV28 to TRBJ1-4, with D perhaps matching TRBD1 (5 bases). Germline-derived CDR1 and CDR2 are MDHEN and SYDVKM. The V and J ends lost 2 bases and 8 bases respectively, with 18 bases between them. The CDR3 spans 16 residues. Here the CDR3 DNA reads TGTGCCAGCAGTTTACGAGGCGACCGGGGGGGGGAAAAACTGTTTTTT. Protein sequence: CASSLRGDRGGEKLFF.

The CDR3 DNA reads as TGTGCCAGCAGCTTGGTGGGGAGGGAGGGACAAGAGACCCAGTACTTC. Protein sequence: CASSLVGREGQETQYF. The gene calls are TRBV7-8 and TRBJ2-5; 7 bases align to TRBD2. The CDR3 totals 16 residues. Germline values: CDR1 SGHVS, CDR2 FQNEAQ. Trimming at V came to 3 bases and at J to 2 bases, leaving 9 bases not matched to a gene.

At least ten counts were recorded for this clone. The CDR3 region is CASSVAGGDEQYF. CDR3 bases: TGTGCCAGCAGCGTAGCAGGGGGCGACGAGCAGTACTTC. The rearrangement links TRBV9 to TRBJ2-7; the match to TRBD1 covers 8 bases. Germline values: CDR1 SGDLS, CDR2 YYNGEE. The CDR3 has 13 amino acids. Germline trimming cut 0 bases from V and 5 bases from J; bases unmatched to any gene: 1.

The J gene is TRBJ1-2, the V gene TRBV19; D ambiguous. The CDR3 extends over 12 amino acids. Trimming pared 9 bases from V and 4 bases from J, leaving 12 bases between. CDR1 is LNHDA, CDR2 SQIVND, per germline (reference sequence). CDR3 nucleotide sequence: TGTGCCAGCGGTGTAAATTCCTATGGCTACACCTTC. Its translation: CASGVNSYGYTF. Full variable domain (missing parts from reference TRBV19 and TRBJ1-2): DGGITQSPKYLFRKEGQNVTLSCEQNLNHDAMYWYRQDPGQGLRLIYYSQIVNDFQKGDIAEGYSVSREKKESFPLTVTSAQKNPTAFYLCASGVNSYGYTFGSGTRLTVV.

The genes are TRBV5-5 and TRBJ2-5, with D possibly TRBD1 on 6 matching bases. Germline V gene lookup returns CDR1 SGHKS and CDR2 YYEKEE (reference sequence). Trimming took 4 bases from V and 4 from J, leaving 11 bases between them. The CDR3 runs to 13 residues. The CDR3 DNA sequence: TGTGCCAGCAGCAACACAGGGACAGAGACCCAGTACTTC. It codes for CASSNTGTETQYF.

The chain carries TRBV4-1 and TRBJ2-3; 7 nucleotides agree with TRBD1. This CDR3 has 16 amino acids. Germline CDR1 is MGHRA and CDR2 is YSYEKL. Unmatched junction bases numbered 7, after V lost 0 bases and J lost 4 bases. CDR3 sequence reads: CASSQDNYQGADTQYF. The CDR3 DNA sequence: TGCGCCAGCAGCCAAGACAATTATCAGGGGGCAGATACGCAGTATTTT.

The chain combines TRBV5-1 with TRBJ2-1; D remains unclear. V lost 0 bases, J lost 6 bases, and 7 bases lay in between. Per the germline V gene, CDR1 is SGHRS and CDR2 is YFSETQ. CDR3 size: 13 residues. The CDR3 is CASSLDSFNEQFF. Written as DNA, the CDR3 is TGCGCCAGCAGCTTGGACTCTTTCAATGAGCAGTTCTTC.

The genes are TRBV15 and TRBJ1-1, with 8 bases aligning to TRBD1. Looked up from germline, CDR1 is LNHNV and CDR2 is YYDKDF (reference sequence). Losses at the gene ends were 5 bases for V and 1 base for J; bases not matched to a gene: 3. The CDR3 has 14 residues. This CDR3 reads CATSRDRKNTEAFF. As DNA, the CDR3 is TGTGCCACCAGCCGGGACAGGAAGAACACTGAAGCTTTCTTT.

The V call is TRBV6-5, the J call TRBJ1-6, with D perhaps TRBD1 (5 bases). This CDR3 has 15 residues. Trimming took 5 bases from V and 7 from J, leaving 15 bases between them. The germline gives CDR1 MNHEY, CDR2 SVGAGI. The CDR3 bases are TGTGCCAGCAGTCTCCAGGGAATTGGCAATTCACCCCTCCACTTT. It yields the protein CASSLQGIGNSPLHF.

The CDR3 loop reads CASSLSGANVLTF. DNA of the CDR3: TGTGCCAGCAGCCTCTCTGGGGCCAACGTCCTGACTTTC. This chain uses TRBV5-4 with TRBJ2-6, with D unresolved. The germline gives CDR1 SGHNT, CDR2 YYREEE (reference sequence). The CDR3 covers 13 residues. The V gene lost 4 bases and the J gene lost 0 bases, with 2 bases spanning the gap.

This sequence joins TRBV4-1 and TRBJ1-4; the D gene is possibly TRBD1 (6 bases). V was cut by 4 bases and J by 1 base, with 10 bases left in between. CDR1 and CDR2 (germline): MGHRA, YSYEKL. The CDR3 has 15 residues. The CDR3 nucleotides are TGCGCCAGCAGCCTAGGGGACAAAACTAATGAAAAACTGTTTTTT. Translated: CASSLGDKTNEKLFF.

V and J are TRBV5-1 and TRBJ1-2, with D possibly being TRBD1 (5 bases). V was shortened by 0 bases and J by 3 bases, with 6 bases between the two germline ends. The V gene's germline CDR1 is SGHRS and CDR2 YFSETQ. The CDR3 sequence is 13 residues long. CDR3 in amino acids: CASSLEQDYGYTF. The CDR3 DNA reads TGCGCCAGCAGCTTGGAACAGGACTATGGCTACACCTTC.

This clone has only a few counts. The chain uses TRBV27 and TRBJ1-1; a weak D match, TRBD1 (6 bases). From germline, CDR1 is MNHEY and CDR2 SMNVEV (reference sequence). The CDR3 extends over 11 amino acids. V gave up 9 bases and J gave up 3 bases, with 8 bases separating them. Here the CDR3 DNA reads TGTGCCAGTACAGGGTACACTGAAGCTTTCTTT. It yields the protein CASTGYTEAFF.

This clone has just one count. The chain employs TRBV28 and TRBJ2-5; D is ambiguous. This CDR3 is 12 amino acids long. Germline loops: CDR1 MDHEN, CDR2 SYDVKM. Trimming removed 5 bases at V and 9 bases at J, with 13 bases between. The CDR3: CASSPTQRAQYF. The DNA of the CDR3 is TGTGCCAGCAGTCCTACCCAAAGAGCCCAGTACTTC. Looking up the rest from reference TRBV28 and TRBJ2-5 gives the full variable domain: DVKVTQSSRYLVKRTGEKVFLECVQDMDHENMFWYRQDPGLGLRLIYFSYDVKMKEKGDIPEGYSVSREKKERFSLILESASTNQTSMYLCASSPTQRAQYFGPGTRLLVL.

V gene TRBV6-1 combines with J gene TRBJ1-5; no definite D call. The CDR3 contains 15 residues. CDR1 MNHNS and CDR2 SASEGT come from the germline V gene. The V and J ends lost 0 bases and 5 bases respectively, with 11 bases between them. CDR3 loop: CASSEAAGFDQPQHF. CDR3 DNA sequence: TGTGCCAGCAGTGAAGCCGCGGGATTCGATCAGCCCCAGCATTTT.